The T cell receptor beta chain described here comes from a study of graft-versus-host responses after intestinal transplantation (dated by TCRdb to the early 2020s). About the investigation overall: Multivisceral, liver-intestinal, or isolated intestinal transplants were received by the recipients. Every recipient was given anti-thymocyte globulin induction, followed by roughly 3 years of maintenance tacrolimus and steroids. After intestinal transplantation, graft-versus-host and host-versus-graft alloreactive T cell clones were followed in the graft, circulation and bone marrow using bulk TCR-beta CDR3 sequencing. Alloreactive clones were identified by sequencing pre-transplant mixed lymphocyte reaction products and comparing them with unstimulated pre-transplant donor and recipient T cells. A cohort of 24 intestinal transplant recipients, including one retransplant, was enrolled, and a few patients lacking pretransplant specimens were excluded. A peak of at least 4% donor T cells among recipient peripheral blood mononuclear cells was the definition used for donor T cell macrochimerism. Rather than going through the commercial service, samples from a few later patients were sequenced in-house on an Illumina MiSeq and processed with MiXCR.

Via the germline V gene, CDR1 is MDHEN and CDR2 SYDVKM. After removal of 5 bases from V and 1 base from J, the junction retains 10 bases not matched to a gene. CDR3 length: 16 amino acids, cysteine to phenylalanine. The retained sequence is limited to the CDR3, 48 bases, with the frame set at the first base. Overall study results and their limits: The relatively low number and heterogeneity of intestinal transplant patients limited the conclusions. Peak levels of circulating GvH clones were associated with declines in HvG clones early after transplant. GvH clones turned up in recipient bone marrow, with some appearing earlier in ileal mucosa or blood, a pattern consistent with an intestinal mucosal origin. Patients with donor T cell macrochimerism had high GvH to HvG T cell clonal ratios in their allografts.

The protocol used for the library was the immunoSEQ multiplex PCR assay. For most patients, genomic DNA was subjected to high-throughput TCR-beta CDR3 sequencing by Adaptive Biotechnologies. From the authors' description of their analysis: Adaptive's ImmunoSEQ software supplied the TCR sequencing data for about 18 patients, while MiXCR and VDJtools were used to process a few other patients. CDR3 nucleotide sequences shared between donor and recipient were removed because the origin of such sequences could not be assigned. Alloreactive clones required at least 2-fold expansion over unstimulated cells and minimum CFSE-low frequency of 0.002% (template counts) or 0.001% (read counts). Clones were considered mappable if detected in sequenced pre-transplant spleen, lymph node, or MLR CFSE-low populations of the donor or recipient. Cumulative frequency of alloreactive clones was calculated as a percentage of all sequences weighted by copy number. In TCRdb, the immuneACCESS table is reduced to in-frame sequences with V and J assigned. These tables do not hold every clone; where another copy was compared, an unresolved V gene accounts for under half, and the others remain unexplained. For V, J and clone size, that table is used; D and trimming come from the DNA. The sample table holds 15,000 to 20,000 clones, of which approximately 92% were seen once. The top ten constitute 1.9% of the sample.

On this clone: Its binding antigen is unknown. No base-level quality is on record; no much larger clone is a single base apart.

In the first month after transplant, blood samples were collected up to 4 times, and after that at least monthly when available. Recombination joined TRBV28 with TRBJ2-5, and 7 junction bases match TRBD2. The origin of this receptor is a human patient who received an intestinal transplant, so some T cells may come from the graft donor. Here the sequenced sample was PBMCs, taken less than 400 days after transplant. The DNA sequence is TGTGCCAGCAGTCCGGGAGGCGCGGGAACCCAAGAGACCCAGTACTTC. This gives the protein CASSPGGAGTQETQYF.